This TCR beta chain came from a study of T cell changes during pregnancy in multiple sclerosis. Profiling relied on immunoSEQ multiplex PCR, and the TCRdb table lists in-frame clones only, not all of them. The sample carries 90,000 to 120,000 clones, around 90% recorded once. The specimen comprised peripheral blood, sampled in the third trimester of pregnancy. The origin of this receptor is a female donor in good health, enrolled as a control in a pregnancy study.

CDR3 bases: TGTGCCAGCAGGGGGGTCGGGGGGGCCTCGTACGAGCAGTACTTC. Protein product: CASRGVGGASYEQYF. V and J are TRBV6-5 and TRBJ2-7, with 8 bases lining up with TRBD2. Germline trimming cut 6 bases from V and 4 bases from J; bases unmatched to any gene: 11. CDR1 and CDR2 (germline): MNHEY, SVGAGI. The CDR3 sequence is 15 residues long.